A single TCR beta chain is shown here with its context. Its antigen is unknown. Trimming shortened V by 10 bases and J by 2 bases, and 11 bases separated the two germline ends. The CDR3 runs 12 residues. This entry belongs to a study of tumor-infiltrating lymphocytes in primary liver carcinoma. Study summary: Through surgical resection, the patients' primary liver carcinoma was treated.

General study findings and limits: Relative to blood, tumors carried a significantly larger fraction of the repertoire in their top 250 clones (p = 0.039). Tumor region pairs overlapped more than did tumor-adjacent and tumor-blood pairs.

Blood RNA came from unsorted whole blood; germline DNA was also extracted. At sampling, these chronic HBV carriers had received no treatment. Making TCR beta cDNA involved approximately 520 ng total RNA and a constant-region primer. Amplification in three nested multiplex PCR rounds with slightly modified ARM-PCR gave rise to TCR beta libraries. For around 10 cycles apiece, the opening two PCR rounds ran with TRBV1-TRBV30 forward primers and a C-beta reverse primer. Each CDR3 protein is one row after TCRdb ran MiXCR on the multiplex PCR reads. The sample includes fewer than 350,000 distinct CDR3 sequences, about 62% of them seen just once.

The sample comprised peripheral blood. The sequence came from a middle-aged man with primary liver carcinoma and hepatitis B virus infection. The rearrangement uses TRBV12-3 or TRBV12-4 and TRBJ1-1; D might be TRBD1 (5 bases). The CDR3 DNA reads TGTGCCACGGGACCTATAAACACTGAAGCTTTCTTT. It is translated as CATGPINTEAFF.